This T cell receptor (beta chain) came from a study of blood T cell repertoires in COVID-19. About the study: In each case, the material was cDNA or gDNA derived from T cells, B-cell-depleted T cells, or PBMCs.

The protocol was immunoSEQ multiplex PCR, while the TCRdb copy is restricted to in-frame clones and leaves out a portion. The table records a few hundred thousand clones, around nine tenths of them present only once. This CDR3 spans 15 amino acids. The junction had 18 bases not matched to a gene; V was cut back by 5 bases and J by 14 bases. Germline assignment: CDR1 MNHEY and CDR2 SVGEGT. The sample was PBMCs or T cells enriched from blood (not recorded which). This sequence joins TRBV6-2 or TRBV6-3 and TRBJ1-5, with 7 nucleotides matching TRBD1. This TCR derives from a woman in her thirties who had been exposed to COVID-19. CDR3 DNA sequence: TGTGCCAGCAGTCGGATAACAGGGGACTCCGCACCAGAGCATTTT. This codes for CASSRITGDSAPEHF.